This passage covers 25 T cell receptor beta chains from one sample sequenced in a study of cytomegalovirus exposure and HLA in healthy donors. Here immunoSEQ multiplex PCR was the method, and the copy in TCRdb shows in-frame clones only, minus some. The sample lists roughly 130,000 clones, approximately 85% occurring once. Sequenced sample: PBMCs. The receptors originated from a woman aged 25 to 39 in good health and CMV-seronegative.

V is TRBV6-4 and J is TRBJ2-1; TRBD2 matches 10 bases. The CDR3 extends over 16 amino acids. Losses at the gene ends were 0 bases for V and 4 bases for J; bases not matched to a gene: 3. Germline V gives CDR1 MRHNA, CDR2 SNTAGT. CDR3 sequence (DNA): TGTGCCAGCAGTGACTCCTTAGCGGGGGGATACAATGAGCAGTTCTTC. Translating it yields CASSDSLAGGYNEQFF.

The V gene is TRBV6-6, the J gene TRBJ1-1, with D perhaps TRBD1 (5 bases). The germline V gene has CDR1 MNHNY and CDR2 SVGAGI (reference sequence). The germline V and J ends were trimmed by 4 bases and 6 bases, with 15 bases remaining between them. The CDR3 extends over 14 amino acids. CDR3 in DNA: TGTGCCAGCAGTTGGGGGGTATCGGCCGCTGAAGCTTTCTTT. It yields the protein CASSWGVSAAEAFF.

This sequence joins TRBV10-3 and TRBJ2-5; TRBD1 matches at 7 bases. CDR1 is ENHRY and CDR2 is SYGVKD in the germline V gene. After removal of 4 bases from V and 7 bases from J, the junction contained 15 bases not matched to a gene. The CDR3 runs 16 residues. CDR3: CAISGTGASGSGTQYF. The CDR3 DNA reads as TGTGCCATCAGTGGTACAGGGGCGTCGGGTTCTGGGACCCAGTACTTC.

This clone was counted only a few times. The sample holds other DNA sequences that translate to the same CDR3. The chain combines TRBV11-2 with TRBJ1-2, with 9 bases lining up with TRBD1. The CDR3 totals 16 residues. V trimming: 0 bases; J trimming: 4 bases; junction bases outside the gene matches: 6. Germline values: CDR1 SGHAT, CDR2 FQNNGV. DNA for the CDR3: TGTGCCAGCAGCTTAGATGGGGGGACAGGGCCCTATGGCTACACCTTC. The encoded protein is CASSLDGGTGPYGYTF.

Of note for this clone: Other DNA sequences in the same sample also yield this CDR3. The chain carries TRBV5-4 and TRBJ2-7, with 10 bases matching TRBD1. CDR1 and CDR2 from the germline V gene are SGHNT and YYREEE (reference sequence). This CDR3 is 14 amino acids long. After removal of 2 bases from V and 4 bases from J, the junction contained 3 bases not matched to a gene. The CDR3 DNA sequence: TGTGCCAGCAGCTTAGACAGGGGGCCGTACGAGCAGTACTTC. This translates into CASSLDRGPYEQYF.

Note on this clone: The same CDR3 is also encoded by other DNA sequences in this sample. The CDR3 is CASSYAGETQYF. CDR3 DNA sequence: TGTGCCAGCAGTTATGCGGGAGAGACCCAGTACTTC. The rearrangement joins TRBV6-5 to TRBJ2-5, with TRBD2 as a possible D gene (5 bases). The V gene lost 3 bases and the J gene lost 4 bases, with 6 bases spanning the gap. CDR1 MNHEY and CDR2 SVGAGI come from the germline V gene. The CDR3 length is 12 residues.

The CDR3: CASSEGTPSEQYF. The CDR3 DNA follows: TGCGCCAGCAGCGAAGGGACACCCTCCGAGCAGTACTTC. This rearrangement joins TRBV5-1 to TRBJ2-7; possible D gene TRBD1, 6 bases. The CDR3 covers 13 residues. The V end was cut by 4 bases, the J end by 6 bases, with 14 bases between. CDR1 and CDR2 (germline): SGHRS, YFSETQ.

This chain connects TRBV20-1 to TRBJ2-3; 8 bases are a match to TRBD1. J was trimmed by 5 bases and V by 5 bases; bases with no gene match: 0. The germline V gene has CDR1 DFQATT and CDR2 SNEGSKA (reference sequence). The CDR3 has 11 residues. Written as DNA, the CDR3 is TGCAGTGCTGACAGGGGAGATACGCAGTATTTT. Translated: CSADRGDTQYF.

This clone was counted only a few times. The chain has TRBV28 and TRBJ2-2; 7 nucleotides line up with TRBD2. With 9 bases clipped from V and 6 bases from J, the junction kept 1 base outside the gene matches. The CDR3 extends over 11 amino acids. The V gene's germline CDR1 is MDHEN and CDR2 SYDVKM. The CDR3 spells CASGGAGELFF. The CDR3 region has the DNA TGTGCCAGTGGGGGGGCCGGGGAGCTGTTTTTT.

This sequence joins TRBV2 and TRBJ2-3, with TRBD2 identical over 7 bases. The V gene end was trimmed by 4 bases and the J gene end by 5 bases; junction bases not matched to a gene: 6. The CDR3 length is 14 residues. In germline, CDR1 is SNHLY, CDR2 FYNNEI. The CDR3 DNA reads as TGTGCCAGCAGTGTCCTCGCGGGGGAAGATACGCAGTATTTT. The encoded protein is CASSVLAGEDTQYF.

This clone appeared once. The V call is TRBV4-3, the J call TRBJ2-3; TRBD2 agrees at 7 bases. CDR3 length: 16 residues. Germline CDR1 is LGHNA and CDR2 is YSLEER. V lost 4 bases to trimming and J lost 3 bases; unmatched junction nucleotides: 10. The CDR3 DNA reads TGCGCCAGCAGCCGAGGTTCTAGCGGAGTAACAGATACGCAGTATTTT. As protein: CASSRGSSGVTDTQYF.

This chain connects TRBV9 to TRBJ2-3, with D perhaps matching TRBD2 (7 bases). CDR1 is SGDLS, CDR2 YYNGEE, per germline. Trimming cost V 4 bases and J 4 bases, with 16 bases left between them. CDR3 size: 15 residues. CDR3 bases: TGTGCCAGCAGCTCCCTCGGGGGGCAGGCAGATACGCAGTATTTT. Protein product: CASSSLGGQADTQYF.

This chain uses TRBV10-3 with TRBJ2-1; no firm D call. Deletions cut 3 bases from V and 1 base from J, with 7 bases between. This CDR3 region has 14 residues. Looked up from germline, CDR1 is ENHRY and CDR2 is SYGVKD. CDR3 protein: CAISEQRSYNEQFF. CDR3 coding DNA: TGTGCCATCAGTGAACAGAGATCCTACAATGAGCAGTTCTTC.

The chain joins TRBV6-6 to TRBJ1-1, with D maybe TRBD1 (6 bases). Germline loops: CDR1 MNHNY, CDR2 SVGAGI (reference sequence). The CDR3 consists of 12 residues. Deletions cut 8 bases from V and 8 bases from J, with 15 bases between. CDR3 amino acids: CASVPETGEAFF. As DNA, the CDR3 is TGTGCCAGCGTCCCAGAAACAGGGGAAGCTTTCTTT.

CDR3 sequence reads: CASSPGEGSLAEAFF. DNA for the CDR3: TGTGCCAGTAGTCCCGGGGAGGGTAGTTTAGCTGAAGCTTTCTTT. The genes are TRBV19 and TRBJ1-1; D is ambiguous. This CDR3 has 15 amino acids. V was pared by 5 bases and J by 6 bases, with 19 bases between. Germline CDR1 LNHDA, CDR2 SQIVND (reference sequence).

The chain combines TRBV7-8 with TRBJ1-6; TRBD1 matches 7 bases. With 5 bases clipped from V and 7 bases from J, the junction kept 5 bases outside the gene matches. The CDR3 totals 14 residues. CDR1 and CDR2 (germline): SGHVS, FQNEAQ. The CDR3 DNA reads TGTGCCAGCAGCAGAACAGGGGAGAATTCACCCCTCCACTTT. This encodes CASSRTGENSPLHF. Filled out from reference TRBV7-8 and TRBJ1-6, the complete variable domain reads GAGVSQSPRYKVAKRGQDVALRCDPISGHVSLFWYQQALGQGPEFLTYFQNEAQLDKSGLPSDRFFAERPEGSVSTLKIQRTQQEDSAVYLCASSRTGENSPLHFGNGTRLTVT.

This sequence joins TRBV4-2 and TRBJ2-3, with D possibly matching TRBD2 (7 bases). Germline V gives CDR1 LGHNA, CDR2 YNFKEQ. Trimming shortened V by 1 base and J by 3 bases, and 26 bases separated the two germline ends. The CDR3 has 20 residues. As DNA, the CDR3 is TGTGCCAGCAGCCAAGGGATAAGCGTGGGGGGGGCCTCATCGACAGATACGCAGTATTTT. It is translated as CASSQGISVGGASSTDTQYF.

This chain connects TRBV4-3 to TRBJ1-1, with 8 bases that match TRBD1. The V gene end was trimmed by 3 bases and the J gene end by 3 bases; junction bases not matched to a gene: 0. The germline gives CDR1 LGHNA, CDR2 YSLEER. This CDR3 spans 13 amino acids. The CDR3 region is CASSQDRDTEAFF. The CDR3 bases are TGCGCCAGCAGCCAGGACAGGGACACTGAAGCTTTCTTT.

V gene TRBV11-2 combines with J gene TRBJ2-5, with TRBD2 as a possible D gene (5 bases). The CDR3 extends over 14 amino acids. Germline-derived CDR1 and CDR2 are SGHAT and FQNNGV. Between the trimmed V and J ends, which lost 5 bases and 7 bases, there was a span of 17 bases. CDR3 sequence: CASSRGSHRGTQYF. DNA of the CDR3: TGTGCCAGCAGCCGAGGGTCACACCGGGGGACCCAGTACTTC.

The J gene is TRBJ1-1, the V gene TRBV5-4; D is possibly TRBD1 (6 bases). V shed 3 bases and J shed 1 base, with 13 bases lying between them. Per the germline V gene, CDR1 is SGHNT and CDR2 is YYREEE (reference sequence). This CDR3 is 15 amino acids long. CDR3 region: CASSSQTGRNTEAFF. CDR3 sequence (DNA): TGTGCCAGCAGCTCCCAAACAGGGAGGAACACTGAAGCTTTCTTT.

The chain is built from TRBV28 and TRBJ1-5; D unclear. CDR3 length equals 12 residues. The germline V gene has CDR1 MDHEN and CDR2 SYDVKM. Trimming took 5 bases from V and 6 from J, leaving 8 bases between them. Here the CDR3 reads CASSDMGQPQHF. CDR3 bases: TGTGCCAGCAGTGACATGGGTCAGCCCCAGCATTTT.

The chain recombines TRBV27 with TRBJ2-1, with D possibly matching TRBD2 (5 bases). Between the trimmed V and J ends, which lost 5 bases and 0 bases, there was a span of 14 bases. The CDR3 runs 16 residues. CDR1 is MNHEY and CDR2 is SMNVEV in the germline V gene (reference sequence). CDR3 coding DNA: TGTGCCAGCAGTCCCATGACGGGGTACTCCTACAATGAGCAGTTCTTC. Residues: CASSPMTGYSYNEQFF.

The chain joins TRBV9 to TRBJ1-1; possibly TRBD1 for D (6 bases). Trimming took off 0 bases at V and 5 bases at J, with 14 bases between the two ends. Germline-derived CDR1 and CDR2 are SGDLS and YYNGEE. This CDR3 contains 15 residues. In DNA, the CDR3 is TGTGCCAGCAGCGTAGAGGACATAGGGGGTACTGAAGCTTTCTTT. Protein product: CASSVEDIGGTEAFF.

The chain has TRBV28 and TRBJ1-2; 8 nucleotides align to TRBD1. After removal of 5 bases from V and 2 bases from J, the junction contained 10 bases not matched to a gene. Per the germline V gene, CDR1 is MDHEN and CDR2 is SYDVKM. The CDR3 spans 16 residues. The CDR3 bases are TGTGCCAGCAGTGCAAGGACAGGGTCTAAGAACTATGGCTACACCTTC. This gives the protein CASSARTGSKNYGYTF.

This chain links TRBV4-1 with TRBJ1-6; D ambiguous. The CDR3 runs to 15 residues. Trimming cost V 2 bases and J 4 bases, with 9 bases left between them. The germline CDR1 and CDR2 sequences are MGHRA and YSYEKL. The CDR3 reads CASSQRTGYNSPLHF. CDR3 DNA sequence: TGCGCCAGCAGCCAAAGGACGGGATATAATTCACCCCTCCACTTT.